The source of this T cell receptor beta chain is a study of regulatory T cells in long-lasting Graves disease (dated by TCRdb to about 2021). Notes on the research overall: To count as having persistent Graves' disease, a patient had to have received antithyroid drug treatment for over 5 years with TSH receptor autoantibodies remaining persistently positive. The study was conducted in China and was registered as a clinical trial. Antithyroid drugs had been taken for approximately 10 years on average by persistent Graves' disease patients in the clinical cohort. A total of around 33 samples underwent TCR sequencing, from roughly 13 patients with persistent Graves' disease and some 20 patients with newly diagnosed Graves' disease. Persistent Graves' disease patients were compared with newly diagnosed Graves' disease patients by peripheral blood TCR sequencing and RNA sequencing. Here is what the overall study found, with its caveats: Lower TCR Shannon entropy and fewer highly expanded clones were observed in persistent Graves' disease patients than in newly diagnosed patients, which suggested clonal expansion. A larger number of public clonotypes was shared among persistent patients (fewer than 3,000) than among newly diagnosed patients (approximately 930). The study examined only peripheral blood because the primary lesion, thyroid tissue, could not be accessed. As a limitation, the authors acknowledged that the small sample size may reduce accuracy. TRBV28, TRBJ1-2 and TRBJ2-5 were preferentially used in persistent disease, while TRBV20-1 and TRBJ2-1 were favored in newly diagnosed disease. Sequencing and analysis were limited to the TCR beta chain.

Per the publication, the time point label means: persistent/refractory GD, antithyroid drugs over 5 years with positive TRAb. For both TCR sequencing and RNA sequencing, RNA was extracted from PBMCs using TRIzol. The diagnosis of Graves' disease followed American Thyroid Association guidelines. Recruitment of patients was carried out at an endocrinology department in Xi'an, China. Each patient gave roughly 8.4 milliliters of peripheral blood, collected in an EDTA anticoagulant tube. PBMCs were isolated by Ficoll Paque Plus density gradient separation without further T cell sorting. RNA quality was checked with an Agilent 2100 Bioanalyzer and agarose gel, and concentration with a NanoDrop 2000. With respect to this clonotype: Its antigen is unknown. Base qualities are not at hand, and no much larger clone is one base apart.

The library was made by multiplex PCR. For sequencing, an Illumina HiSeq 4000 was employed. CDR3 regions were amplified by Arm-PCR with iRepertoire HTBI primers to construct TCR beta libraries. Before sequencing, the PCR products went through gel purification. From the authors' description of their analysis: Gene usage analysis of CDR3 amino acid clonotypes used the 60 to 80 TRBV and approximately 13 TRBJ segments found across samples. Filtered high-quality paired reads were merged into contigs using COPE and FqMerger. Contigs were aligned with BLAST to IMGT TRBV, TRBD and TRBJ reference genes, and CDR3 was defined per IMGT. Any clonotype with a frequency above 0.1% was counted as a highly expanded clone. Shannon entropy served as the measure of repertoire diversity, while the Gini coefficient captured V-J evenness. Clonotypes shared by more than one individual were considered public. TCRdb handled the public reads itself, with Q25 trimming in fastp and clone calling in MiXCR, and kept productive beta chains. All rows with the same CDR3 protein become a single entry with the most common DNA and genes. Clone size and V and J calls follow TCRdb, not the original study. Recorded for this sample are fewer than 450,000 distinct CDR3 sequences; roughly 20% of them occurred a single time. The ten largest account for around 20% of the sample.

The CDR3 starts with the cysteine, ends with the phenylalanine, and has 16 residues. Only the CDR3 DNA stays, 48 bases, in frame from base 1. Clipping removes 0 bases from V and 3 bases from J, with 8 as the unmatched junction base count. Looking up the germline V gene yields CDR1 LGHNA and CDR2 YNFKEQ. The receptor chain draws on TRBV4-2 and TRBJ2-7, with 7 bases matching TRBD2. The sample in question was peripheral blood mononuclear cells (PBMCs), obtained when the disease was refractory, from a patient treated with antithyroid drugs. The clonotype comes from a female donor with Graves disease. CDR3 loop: CASSQDLTSAGYEQYF. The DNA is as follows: TGTGCCAGCAGCCAAGACCTCACTAGCGCGGGCTACGAGCAGTACTTC.